The clone carrying this T cell receptor beta chain appeared a few times. Its antigen remains unidentified. The data stem from a study of vaccination and CD4 T cells after COVID-19. Study-wide results and limits: Spike mono-reactivity was shown by 304 of 307 vaccine-specific clones in convalescent patients.

This sample's treatment: roughly 10-day PBMC culture with coronavirus spike peptide pools or control peptides (ViraFEST assay). The study sequenced cultured CD4+ T cell DNA using the Oncomine TCR Beta short-read assay. Genomic DNA from cultured CD4+ T cells was extracted. A single record per CDR3 protein comes from TCRdb applying MiXCR to the PCR reads. The data hold 15,000 to 20,000 distinct CDR3 sequences, with approximately 28% observed a single time. The CDR3 is 13 residues long. Sample: cultured CD4+ T cells from blood. The TCR originated in a human donor with COVID-19. The V and J genes are TRBV12-2 and TRBJ1-1; the table gives TRBD1 as D, unverified against the DNA. TRBV12-2 is recorded as a pseudogene. The CDR3 DNA sequence: TGTGCAAGTCAATTTACAGGGGGCTCTGAAGCTTTCTTT. It translates to CASQFTGGSEAFF.